This T cell receptor beta chain was sequenced during a study of identical twins. TCRdb reprocessed the 5' RACE reads via MiXCR and lists one record per CDR3 protein. The sample records 1.5 million to 2 million distinct CDR3 sequences, less than 35% being singletons. The CDR3 runs to 15 residues. Trimming shortened V by 4 bases and J by 0 bases, and 12 bases separated the two germline ends. From germline, CDR1 is LGHNA and CDR2 YNFKEQ. The TCR sequence derives from a newborn girl in good health. The specimen sequenced was cord blood. This sequence joins TRBV4-2 and TRBJ1-1; D is unclear. The CDR3 coding sequence is TGTGCCAGCAGCCCTTACACTTTCATGAACACTGAAGCTTTCTTT. Translation gives CASSPYTFMNTEAFF.